This TCR beta chain is drawn from a study of blood T cell repertoires in COVID-19. Profiled with immunoSEQ multiplex PCR; TCRdb holds only in-frame clones, not every one. The sample holds 61,000 or so clones, roughly 84% seen once. The germline gives CDR1 MGHRA, CDR2 YSYEKL. Trimming shortened V by 1 base and J by 4 bases, and 10 bases separated the two germline ends. The CDR3 runs to 14 residues. Source material: peripheral blood. The receptor comes from a woman aged 70-85 years with acute or convalescent COVID-19. This chain joins TRBV4-1 and TRBJ2-5; D remains unclear. The CDR3 spells CASSQVLGPETQYF. In DNA, the CDR3 is TGCGCCAGCAGCCAAGTTCTGGGCCCAGAGACCCAGTACTTC.